This record covers a single TCR beta chain. The data stem from a study of cytomegalovirus exposure and HLA in healthy donors. V lost 5 bases and J lost 3, with 10 bases in between. The CDR3 covers 13 residues. Germline V gene data show CDR1 as SGHTA and CDR2 as FQGTGA. The primer mix had 60 Vbeta and 13 Jbeta primers. The table came from immunoSEQ multiplex PCR; TCRdb's copy has only in-frame clones and leaves some out. The sample includes around 160,000 clones, 78% of them seen just once. This clonotype originated in a man in his forties in good health and CMV-seropositive. The chain employs TRBV7-3 and TRBJ2-5, with D possibly matching TRBD2 (5 bases). The source material was PBMCs. This chain's CDR3 is CASSATGKETQYF. The CDR3 nucleotides read TGTGCCAGCAGCGCTACGGGAAAAGAGACCCAGTACTTC.